These T cell receptor beta chains were read from a single sample in a study of blood T cell repertoires in COVID-19. Sequencing was performed with immunoSEQ multiplex PCR; in TCRdb, only in-frame clones are kept and a portion is missing. The sample includes 490,000 or so clones, 80% to 90% of them seen just once. Sequencing input: PBMCs or T cells enriched from blood (not recorded which). The receptors stem from a woman in her sixties who had recovered from COVID-19. Both conserved end residues are part of each CDR3. A D gene is named only where the DNA matches it firmly. Clone size is stated in some rows and not others, as once, few, many or a class when expanded.

V,J,size,D,CDR3,DNA
TRBV2,TRBJ1-4,.,TRBD1,CASSPGQPNEKLFF,TGTGCCAGCAGCCCGGGACAGCCTAATGAAAAACTGTTTTTT
TRBV5-4,TRBJ2-1,.,TRBD2,CASSLGGASGANEQFF,TGTGCCAGCAGCTTGGGGGGGGCTAGCGGGGCTAATGAGCAGTTCTTC
TRBV27,TRBJ2-2,.,.,CASRSQGTTGELFF,TGTGCCAGCAGGTCCCAGGGGACCACCGGGGAGCTGTTTTTT
TRBV5-1,TRBJ2-1,.,.,CASSPGDASSYNEQFF,TGCGCCAGCAGCCCGGGTGACGCGAGCTCCTACAATGAGCAGTTCTTC
TRBV4-2,TRBJ2-1,.,TRBD2,CASSQRTSGGPYNEQFF,TGTGCCAGCAGCCAAAGGACTAGCGGGGGGCCCTACAATGAGCAGTTCTTC
TRBV18,TRBJ1-2,.,TRBD1,CASSPGQGINYGYTF,TGTGCCAGCTCACCTGGACAGGGTATCAACTATGGCTACACCTTC
TRBV2,TRBJ1-5,.,.,CASSHGTGEQPQHF,TGTGCCAGCAGCCACGGGACTGGGGAACAGCCCCAGCATTTT
TRBV5-1,TRBJ2-5,.,TRBD2,CASADGRGTQETQYF,TGCGCCAGCGCCGACGGGCGGGGGACCCAAGAGACCCAGTACTTC
TRBV24-1,TRBJ2-4,.,TRBD1,CATSDGRGQTNIQYF,TGTGCCACCAGTGATGGTAGGGGACAGACAAACATTCAGTACTTC
TRBV6-6,TRBJ2-3,few,TRBD2,CASSQRGRGAPTLDTQYF,TGTGCCAGCAGTCAGAGAGGGCGGGGGGCCCCCACCTTAGATACGCAGTATTTT
TRBV3-1/TRBV3-2,TRBJ2-7,.,TRBD2,CASSQLAGGYEQYF,TGTGCCAGCAGCCAATTAGCGGGGGGATACGAGCAGTACTTC
TRBV4-2,TRBJ1-5,.,.,CASSQDHSSSNQPQHF,TGTGCCAGCAGCCAAGATCACTCATCGAGCAATCAGCCCCAGCATTTT
TRBV27,TRBJ1-1,.,.,CASSPGRGTEAFF,TGTGCCAGCAGTCCCGGCAGGGGCACTGAAGCTTTCTTT
TRBV7-2,TRBJ1-5,.,TRBD1,CASSDRVQNSNQPQHF,TGTGCCAGCAGTGACAGGGTACAAAATAGCAATCAGCCCCAGCATTTT
TRBV21-1,TRBJ2-2,.,.,CASSSGTLGELFF,TGTGCCAGCAGCAGCGGGACTCTCGGGGAGCTGTTTTTT
TRBV7-9,TRBJ2-3,.,.,CASSLPPTGSTDTQYF,TGTGCCAGCAGCTTACCCCCGACGGGAAGCACAGATACGCAGTATTTT
TRBV5-6,TRBJ1-4,.,.,CASSPGGASNEKLFF,TGTGCCAGCAGCCCCGGGGGGGCTTCGAATGAAAAACTGTTTTTT
TRBV19,TRBJ2-2,.,.,CAGSARGAVNGELFF,TGTGCCGGATCGGCCAGGGGGGCGGTTAACGGGGAGCTGTTTTTT
TRBV9,TRBJ2-7,.,.,CASSVRQGGEQYF,TGTGCCAGCAGCGTGCGGCAGGGTGGCGAGCAGTACTTC
TRBV13,TRBJ1-4,.,.,CASSSRGVKSEKLFF,TGTGCCAGCAGCTCCCGGGGGGTGAAGTCTGAAAAACTGTTTTTT
TRBV6-5,TRBJ1-2,.,.,CASGLSGYSNYGYTF,TGTGCCAGCGGGCTGAGCGGTTATTCTAACTATGGCTACACCTTC
TRBV24-1,TRBJ2-3,.,TRBD1,CATSDFAGQGTDTQYF,TGTGCCACCAGTGATTTTGCGGGACAGGGAACAGATACGCAGTATTTT
TRBV2,TRBJ2-5,.,TRBD1,CASRQGAGETQYF,TGTGCCAGTCGACAGGGGGCGGGAGAGACCCAGTACTTC
TRBV20-1,TRBJ1-3,.,.,CSASDPGEAGNTIYF,TGCAGTGCTAGTGATCCGGGGGAGGCTGGAAACACCATATATTTT
TRBV7-9,TRBJ1-1,.,.,CASSNRQAHGTMNTEAFF,TGTGCCAGCAGCAACCGACAGGCCCATGGGACCATGAACACTGAAGCTTTCTTT
TRBV7-9,TRBJ1-5,.,TRBD1,CASSLGQGAGGSQPQHF,TGTGCCAGCAGCTTAGGTCAGGGGGCAGGGGGGTCACAGCCCCAGCATTTT
TRBV27,TRBJ1-2,.,.,CASTLNPNYGYTF,TGTGCCAGCACACTAAACCCAAATTATGGCTACACCTTC
TRBV5-1,TRBJ2-5,.,TRBD2,CASSGSLAVQETQYF,TGCGCCAGCAGCGGATCACTAGCGGTCCAAGAGACCCAGTACTTC
TRBV11-2,TRBJ2-5,.,TRBD1,CASSDRDSLKETQYF,TGTGCCAGCAGCGACCGGGACAGCCTAAAAGAGACCCAGTACTTC
TRBV6-5,TRBJ2-2,.,.,CASSFLLSHTGELFF,TGTGCCAGCAGCTTCCTCCTGTCCCACACCGGGGAGCTGTTTTTT
TRBV19,TRBJ1-1,.,TRBD1,CASSIIQGASSRTEAFF,TGTGCCAGTAGTATCATCCAGGGGGCGTCTTCGAGGACTGAAGCTTTCTTT
TRBV15,TRBJ2-7,.,.,CATSRDQAYEQYF,TGTGCCACCAGCAGAGATCAGGCCTACGAGCAGTACTTC
TRBV2,TRBJ1-2,.,.,CASSESDRNGYTF,TGTGCCAGCAGTGAAAGCGATAGAAATGGCTACACCTTC
TRBV5-1,TRBJ2-7,.,.,CASSRGLFSYEQYF,TGCGCCAGCAGCAGGGGACTGTTCTCCTACGAGCAGTACTTC
TRBV5-5,TRBJ1-1,.,.,CATKGGDINTEAFF,TGCGCCACCAAGGGGGGGGATATAAACACTGAAGCTTTCTTT
TRBV24-1,TRBJ1-5,.,.,CATAQGTDQPQHF,TGTGCCACCGCGCAGGGGACGGATCAGCCCCAGCATTTT
TRBV24-1,TRBJ2-3,.,TRBD2,CATSELSGGARDTQYF,TGTGCCACCAGTGAGCTAAGCGGGGGGGCGCGGGATACGCAGTATTTT
TRBV12-3/TRBV12-4,TRBJ2-6,.,.,CASSRSGANVLTF,TGTGCCAGTTCTAGGTCTGGGGCCAACGTCCTGACTTTC
TRBV6-5,TRBJ1-2,.,.,CASRGWGGYTF,TGTGCCAGCAGGGGCTGGGGCGGCTACACCTTC
TRBV10-3,TRBJ2-1,.,TRBD1,CAISEPKRTGVPNEQFF,TGTGCCATCAGTGAGCCTAAACGGACAGGGGTGCCCAATGAGCAGTTCTTC
TRBV24-1,TRBJ1-2,.,.,CATSEAIGGYTF,TGTGCCACCAGTGAGGCCATTGGCGGCTACACCTTC
TRBV11-2,TRBJ1-2,.,.,CASSLWAITGSVSYGYTF,TGTGCCAGCAGCTTATGGGCCATTACAGGGAGCGTTAGCTATGGCTACACCTTC
TRBV10-3,TRBJ2-1,.,TRBD1,CAIMFGTGGAYEQFF,TGTGCCATCATGTTCGGGACAGGGGGCGCGTATGAGCAGTTCTTC
TRBV10-3,TRBJ1-2,.,TRBD1,CAIRSDREDGYTF,TGTGCCATCAGATCGGACAGGGAGGACGGCTACACCTTC
TRBV7-2,TRBJ1-5,.,TRBD1,CASSSTGGNQPQHF,TGTGCCAGCAGTTCGACAGGGGGCAATCAGCCCCAGCATTTT
TRBV13,TRBJ2-1,.,.,CASSPGAYNDKQFF,TGTGCCAGCAGCCCCGGAGCATACAATGATAAGCAGTTCTTC
TRBV9,TRBJ2-3,.,.,CASSGSGSPLGTDTQYF,TGTGCCAGCAGCGGGTCGGGGAGTCCTTTGGGCACAGATACGCAGTATTTT
TRBV5-6,TRBJ1-6,.,TRBD1,CASSLDDRGPLHF,TGTGCCAGCAGCTTGGACGACAGGGGACCCCTCCACTTT
TRBV29-1,TRBJ2-1,.,TRBD2,CSASTSGGLNEQFF,TGCAGCGCTTCGACTAGCGGGGGCCTCAATGAGCAGTTCTTC
TRBV19,TRBJ1-5,.,.,CASKQGDSLLGQPQHF,TGTGCCAGTAAACAGGGTGACAGCCTTCTTGGTCAGCCCCAGCATTTT
TRBV19,TRBJ2-1,.,TRBD1,CASSIAGTVYNEQFF,TGTGCCAGTAGTATAGCGGGGACAGTGTACAATGAGCAGTTCTTC
TRBV5-1,TRBJ1-5,.,.,CASSLTRSEQPQHF,TGCGCCAGTTCTTTGACAAGGTCTGAGCAGCCCCAGCATTTT
TRBV19,TRBJ2-2,.,.,CASSIRTERDTGELFF,TGTGCCAGTAGTATCAGAACAGAGCGGGACACCGGGGAGCTGTTTTTT
TRBV12-3/TRBV12-4,TRBJ2-2,once,.,CASSGRVGRELFF,TGTGCCAGCAGTGGCCGGGTGGGGCGGGAGCTGTTTTTT
TRBV9,TRBJ2-3,.,TRBD2,CASSVSGGGASGTDTQYF,TGTGCCAGCAGCGTAAGTGGCGGGGGGGCCTCAGGCACAGATACGCAGTATTTT